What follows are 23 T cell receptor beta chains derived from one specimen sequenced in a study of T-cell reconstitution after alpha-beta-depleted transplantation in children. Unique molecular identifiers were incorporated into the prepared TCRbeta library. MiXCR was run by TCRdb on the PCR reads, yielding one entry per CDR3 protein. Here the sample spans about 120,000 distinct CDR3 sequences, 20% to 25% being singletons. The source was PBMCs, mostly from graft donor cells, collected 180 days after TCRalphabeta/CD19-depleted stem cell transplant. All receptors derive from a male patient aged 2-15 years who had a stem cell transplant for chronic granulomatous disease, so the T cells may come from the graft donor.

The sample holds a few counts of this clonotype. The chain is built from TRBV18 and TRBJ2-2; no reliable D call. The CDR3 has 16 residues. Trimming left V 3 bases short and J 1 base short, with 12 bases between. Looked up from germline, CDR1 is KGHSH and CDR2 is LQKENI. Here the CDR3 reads CASSPMIRGNTGELFF. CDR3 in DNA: TGTGCCAGCTCACCTATGATACGAGGGAACACCGGGGAGCTGTTTTTT.

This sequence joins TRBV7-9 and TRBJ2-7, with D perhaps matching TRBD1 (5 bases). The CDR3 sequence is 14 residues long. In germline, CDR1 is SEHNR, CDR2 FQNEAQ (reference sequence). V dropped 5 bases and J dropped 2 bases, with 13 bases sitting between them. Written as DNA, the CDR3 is TGTGCCAGCAGCCAAGGGGCCAGGGCCTACGAGCAGTACTTC. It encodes CASSQGARAYEQYF.

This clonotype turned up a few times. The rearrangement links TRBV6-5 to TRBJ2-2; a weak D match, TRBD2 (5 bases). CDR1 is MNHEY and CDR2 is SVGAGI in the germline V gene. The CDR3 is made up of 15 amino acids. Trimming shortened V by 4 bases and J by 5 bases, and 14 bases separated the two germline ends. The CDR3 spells CASSFRATSTGELFF. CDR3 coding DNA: TGTGCCAGCAGTTTCCGGGCCACTAGTACCGGGGAGCTGTTTTTT.

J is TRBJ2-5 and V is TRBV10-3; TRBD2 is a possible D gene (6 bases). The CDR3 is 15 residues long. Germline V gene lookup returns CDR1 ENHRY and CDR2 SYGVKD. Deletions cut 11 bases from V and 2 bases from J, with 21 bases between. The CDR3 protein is CASKPRDWDQETQYF. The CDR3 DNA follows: TGTGCCTCGAAGCCCCGGGACTGGGATCAAGAGACCCAGTACTTC.

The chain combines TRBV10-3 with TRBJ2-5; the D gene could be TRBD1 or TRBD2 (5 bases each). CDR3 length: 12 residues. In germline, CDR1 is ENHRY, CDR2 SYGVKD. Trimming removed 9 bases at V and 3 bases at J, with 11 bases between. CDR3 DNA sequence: TGTGCCATTGGGACCGCCAAAGAGACCCAGTACTTC. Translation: CAIGTAKETQYF.

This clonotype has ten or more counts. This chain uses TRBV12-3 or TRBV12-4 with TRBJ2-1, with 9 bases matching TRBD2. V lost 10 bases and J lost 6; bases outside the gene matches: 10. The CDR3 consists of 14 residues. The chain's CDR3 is CAILREGRGNEQFF. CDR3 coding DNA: TGTGCCATCCTGCGGGAGGGCCGGGGCAATGAGCAGTTCTTC.

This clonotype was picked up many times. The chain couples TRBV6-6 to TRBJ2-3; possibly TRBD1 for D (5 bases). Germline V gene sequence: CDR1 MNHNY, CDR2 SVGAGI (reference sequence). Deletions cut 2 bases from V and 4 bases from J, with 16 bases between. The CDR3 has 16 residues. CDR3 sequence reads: CASSYQDTMGSDTQYF. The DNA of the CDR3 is TGTGCCAGCAGTTACCAGGACACAATGGGATCAGATACGCAGTATTTT.

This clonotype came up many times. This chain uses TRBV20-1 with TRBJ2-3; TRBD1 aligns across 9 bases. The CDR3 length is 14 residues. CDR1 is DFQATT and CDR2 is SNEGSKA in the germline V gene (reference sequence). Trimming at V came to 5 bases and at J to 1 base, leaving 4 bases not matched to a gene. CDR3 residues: CSAHRDRGTDTQYF. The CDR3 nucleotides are TGCAGTGCTCACCGGGACAGGGGCACAGATACGCAGTATTTT.

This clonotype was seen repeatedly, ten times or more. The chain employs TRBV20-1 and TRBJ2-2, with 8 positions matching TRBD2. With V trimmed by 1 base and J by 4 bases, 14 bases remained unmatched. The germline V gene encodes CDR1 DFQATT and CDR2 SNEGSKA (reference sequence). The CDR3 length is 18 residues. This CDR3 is CSARARATGGGSTGELFF. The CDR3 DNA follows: TGCAGTGCTAGAGCTAGAGCGACTGGCGGGGGGAGCACCGGGGAGCTGTTTTTT.

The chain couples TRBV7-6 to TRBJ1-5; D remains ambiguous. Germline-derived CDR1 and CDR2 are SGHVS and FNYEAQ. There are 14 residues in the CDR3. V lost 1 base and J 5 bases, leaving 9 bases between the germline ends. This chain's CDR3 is CASSLGQRDQPQHF. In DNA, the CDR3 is TGTGCCAGCAGCTTAGGGCAGAGGGATCAGCCCCAGCATTTT.

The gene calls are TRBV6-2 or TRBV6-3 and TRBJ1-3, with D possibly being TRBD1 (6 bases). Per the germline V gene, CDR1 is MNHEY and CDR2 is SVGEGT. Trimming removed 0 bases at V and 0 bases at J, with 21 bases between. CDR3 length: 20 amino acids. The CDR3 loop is CASSYSLTGKALSSGNTIYF. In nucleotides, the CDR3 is TGTGCCAGCAGTTACTCTTTGACAGGCAAGGCCCTATCCTCTGGAAACACCATATATTTT.

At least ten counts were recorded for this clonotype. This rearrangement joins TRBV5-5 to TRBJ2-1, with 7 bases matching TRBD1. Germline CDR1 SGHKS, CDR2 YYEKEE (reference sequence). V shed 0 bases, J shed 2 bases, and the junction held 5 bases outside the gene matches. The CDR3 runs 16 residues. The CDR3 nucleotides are TGTGCCAGCAGCTTGGTGACAGGGCCTACCTACAATGAGCAGTTCTTC. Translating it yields CASSLVTGPTYNEQFF.

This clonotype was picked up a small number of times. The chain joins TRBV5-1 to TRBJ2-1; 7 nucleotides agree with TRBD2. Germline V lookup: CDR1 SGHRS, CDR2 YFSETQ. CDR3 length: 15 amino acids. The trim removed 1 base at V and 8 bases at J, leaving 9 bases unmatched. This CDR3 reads CASSLMTSWFDEQFF. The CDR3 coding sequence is TGCGCCAGCAGCTTGATGACTAGCTGGTTTGATGAGCAGTTCTTC.

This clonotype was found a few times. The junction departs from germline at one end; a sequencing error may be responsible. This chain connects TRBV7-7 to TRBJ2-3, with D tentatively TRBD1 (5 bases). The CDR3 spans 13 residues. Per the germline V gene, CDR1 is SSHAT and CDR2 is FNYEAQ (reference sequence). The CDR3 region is CASSLDRTDTQYF. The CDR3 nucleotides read TGTGCTAGCAGCTTAGACAGAACTGATACGCAGTATTTT. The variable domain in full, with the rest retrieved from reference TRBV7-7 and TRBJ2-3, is GAGVSQSPRYKVTKRGQDVTLRCDPISSHATLYWYQQALGQGPEFLTYFNYEAQPDKSGLPSDRFSAERPEGSISTLTIQRTEQRDSAMYRCASSLDRTDTQYFGPGTRLTVL.

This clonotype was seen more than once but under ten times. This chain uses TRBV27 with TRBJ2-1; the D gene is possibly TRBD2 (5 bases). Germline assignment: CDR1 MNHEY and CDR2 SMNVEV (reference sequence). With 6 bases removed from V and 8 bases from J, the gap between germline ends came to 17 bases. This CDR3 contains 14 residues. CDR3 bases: TGTGCCAGCAGCGCTACACTAGATTTCGATGAGCAGTTCTTC. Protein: CASSATLDFDEQFF.

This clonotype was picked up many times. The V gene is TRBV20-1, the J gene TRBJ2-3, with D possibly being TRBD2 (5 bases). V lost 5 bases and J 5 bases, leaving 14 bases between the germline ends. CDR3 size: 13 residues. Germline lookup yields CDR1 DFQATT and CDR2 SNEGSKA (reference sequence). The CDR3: CSAPWEFGDTQYF. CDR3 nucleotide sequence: TGCAGTGCTCCCTGGGAGTTTGGAGATACGCAGTATTTT.

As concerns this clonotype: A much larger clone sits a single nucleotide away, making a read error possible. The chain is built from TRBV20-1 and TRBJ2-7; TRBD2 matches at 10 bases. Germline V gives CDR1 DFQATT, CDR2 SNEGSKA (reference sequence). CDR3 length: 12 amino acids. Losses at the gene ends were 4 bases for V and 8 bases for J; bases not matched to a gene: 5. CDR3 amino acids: CSAMGLAYKQYF. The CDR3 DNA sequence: TGCAGTGCTATGGGACTAGCGTACAAGCAGTACTTC.

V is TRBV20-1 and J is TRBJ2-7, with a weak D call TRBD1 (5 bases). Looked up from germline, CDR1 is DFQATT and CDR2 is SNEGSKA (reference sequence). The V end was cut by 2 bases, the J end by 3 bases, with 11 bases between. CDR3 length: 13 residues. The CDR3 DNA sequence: TGCAGTGCTAGAATTGGCAGGGTCTACGAGCAGTACTTC. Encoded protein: CSARIGRVYEQYF.

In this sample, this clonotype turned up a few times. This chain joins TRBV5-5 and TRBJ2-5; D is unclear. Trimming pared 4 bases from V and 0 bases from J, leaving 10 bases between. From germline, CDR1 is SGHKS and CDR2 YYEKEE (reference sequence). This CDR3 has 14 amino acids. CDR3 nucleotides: TGTGCCAGCAGCGCGGCAAAGTACCAAGAGACCCAGTACTTC. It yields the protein CASSAAKYQETQYF.

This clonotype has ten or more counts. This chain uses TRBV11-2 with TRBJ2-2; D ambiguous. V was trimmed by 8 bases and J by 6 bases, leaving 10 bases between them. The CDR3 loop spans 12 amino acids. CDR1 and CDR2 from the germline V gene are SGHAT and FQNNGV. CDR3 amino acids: CASPMLPGELFF. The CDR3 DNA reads TGTGCCAGCCCCATGCTCCCCGGGGAGCTGTTTTTT.

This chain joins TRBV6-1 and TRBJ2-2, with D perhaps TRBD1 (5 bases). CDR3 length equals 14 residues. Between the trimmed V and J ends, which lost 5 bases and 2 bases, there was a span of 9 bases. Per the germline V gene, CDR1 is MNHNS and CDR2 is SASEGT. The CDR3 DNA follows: TGTGCCAGCAGTAATACAGGAAACACCGGGGAGCTGTTTTTT. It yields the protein CASSNTGNTGELFF.

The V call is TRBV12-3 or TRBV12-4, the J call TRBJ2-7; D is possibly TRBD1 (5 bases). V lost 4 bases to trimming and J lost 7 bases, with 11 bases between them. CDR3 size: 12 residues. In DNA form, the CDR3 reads TGTGCCAGCAGTTGGGCGGCAGGGGAGCAGTACTTC. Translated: CASSWAAGEQYF.

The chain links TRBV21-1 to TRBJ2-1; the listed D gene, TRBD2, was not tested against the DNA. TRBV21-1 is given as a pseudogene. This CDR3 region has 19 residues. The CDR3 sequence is CASSKALFGGPSSYNEQFF. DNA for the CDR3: TGTGCCAGCAGCAAAGCGCTTTTCGGAGGGCCCAGCTCCTACAATGAGCAGTTCTTC.